This T cell receptor (beta chain) was recovered during a study of OX40 agonist ivuxolimab in advanced cancers. Generated by immunoSEQ multiplex PCR, the TCRdb table keeps only in-frame clones and is missing some. The table shows 20,000 to 25,000 clones, with around 85% occurring only once. The sequence came from an adult with an advanced solid tumor such as melanoma, head and neck, liver or kidney cancer. The material sequenced was CD4+ or CD8+ T cells sorted from blood, taken in a trial of the OX40 agonist ivuxolimab.

As DNA, the CDR3 is TGTGCCAGCAGCTTAGGGGACACCTCCTACGAGCAGTACTTC. Amino acid sequence: CASSLGDTSYEQYF. V is TRBV13 and J is TRBJ2-7; maybe TRBD1 (5 bases). CDR1 PRHDT and CDR2 FYEKMQ come from the germline V gene (reference sequence). This CDR3 spans 14 amino acids. Trimming took 0 bases from V and 0 from J, leaving 6 bases between them.